One and the same sample provided the 29 T cell receptor beta chains below, sequenced in a study of CD8+ T cells in alopecia areata. Sequencing used cDNA as its template, made by extracting RNA and reverse transcribing it. The protocol was immunoSEQ multiplex PCR, while the TCRdb copy is restricted to in-frame clones and leaves out a portion. The sample holds roughly 170,000 clones, 59% seen once. The sample in question was CD4+ T cells sorted from blood, obtained at week 0. The source is a human donor with alopecia areata.

The chain has TRBV28 and TRBJ2-7; D may correspond to TRBD1 or TRBD2 (6 bases each). Germline V CDR1 and CDR2: MDHEN, SYDVKM. The germline V and J ends were trimmed by 6 bases and 4 bases, with 19 bases remaining between them. This CDR3 region has 15 residues. The CDR3 loop reads CASSLGGRMSYEQYF. CDR3 coding DNA: TGTGCCAGCAGCCTAGGGGGGAGGATGTCTTACGAGCAGTACTTC. The whole variable domain, remainder taken from reference TRBV28 and TRBJ2-7, is DVKVTQSSRYLVKRTGEKVFLECVQDMDHENMFWYRQDPGLGLRLIYFSYDVKMKEKGDIPEGYSVSREKKERFSLILESASTNQTSMYLCASSLGGRMSYEQYFGPGTRLTVT.

The chain uses TRBV2 and TRBJ2-1; tentative D call: TRBD2 (8 bases). Trimming removed 4 bases at V and 8 bases at J, with 18 bases between. Germline CDR1 and CDR2: SNHLY and FYNNEI. The length of the CDR3 is 15 residues. CDR3 protein: CASSGQGVRGDEQFF. The CDR3 DNA is TGTGCCAGCAGTGGCCAGGGGGTGCGGGGGGATGAGCAGTTCTTC.

This chain uses TRBV29-1 with TRBJ2-3; perhaps TRBD2 as D (5 bases). The CDR3 runs to 15 residues. The V and J ends lost 0 bases and 2 bases respectively, with 12 bases between them. Germline V gives CDR1 SQVTM, CDR2 ANQGSEA. CDR3 coding DNA: TGCAGCGTTGAAGAGGGTTCGGGGAACACAGATACGCAGTATTTT. It encodes CSVEEGSGNTDTQYF.

The gene calls are TRBV2 and TRBJ1-6; 9 bases match TRBD1. J lost 7 bases, V lost 6 bases, and 4 bases had no gene match. The germline gives CDR1 SNHLY, CDR2 FYNNEI. The CDR3 covers 14 residues. The CDR3 spells CASSAGTGNSPLHF. DNA for the CDR3: TGTGCCAGCAGCGCCGGGACAGGGAATTCACCCCTCCACTTT.

The chain couples TRBV5-1 to TRBJ2-5; D is perhaps TRBD1 (6 bases). Trimming pared 2 bases from V and 1 base from J, leaving 15 bases between. The germline gives CDR1 SGHRS, CDR2 YFSETQ. The CDR3 is 16 amino acids. The CDR3 DNA reads as TGCGCCAGCAGCTTATCGGACAGTCCCTCCCAAGAGACCCAGTACTTC. This translates into CASSLSDSPSQETQYF.

The chain has TRBV28 and TRBJ2-3; D remains ambiguous. The CDR3 consists of 13 residues. Looked up from germline, CDR1 is MDHEN and CDR2 is SYDVKM. The V end was cut by 6 bases, the J end by 2 bases, with 9 bases between. CDR3 DNA: TGTGCCAGCAGAGGCAGCCCCACAGATACGCAGTATTTT. Its protein product is CASRGSPTDTQYF.

The chain employs TRBV4-1 and TRBJ1-1; 10 nucleotides line up with TRBD1. This CDR3 has 17 amino acids. The V segment lost 3 bases and the J segment 0 bases; nucleotides outside the gene matches: 7. From germline, CDR1 is MGHRA and CDR2 YSYEKL. CDR3 sequence: CASSHTGTGALNTEAFF. CDR3 DNA sequence: TGCGCCAGCAGCCATACCGGGACAGGGGCCTTGAACACTGAAGCTTTCTTT.

The chain has TRBV18 and TRBJ1-2, with unresolved D. The CDR3 loop spans 14 amino acids. Trimming left V 4 bases short and J 5 bases short, with 14 bases between. From germline, CDR1 is KGHSH and CDR2 LQKENI. The DNA for the CDR3 is TGTGCCAGCTCACTTGGACCTCTGATATATGGCTACACCTTC. As protein: CASSLGPLIYGYTF. The variable domain in full, completed from reference TRBV18 and TRBJ1-2, reads NAGVMQNPRHLVRRRGQEARLRCSPMKGHSHVYWYRQLPEEGLKFMVYLQKENIIDESGMPKERFSAEFPKEGPSILRIQQVVRGDSAAYFCASSLGPLIYGYTFGSGTRLTVV.

This rearrangement joins TRBV7-3 to TRBJ2-7; D call uncertain. This CDR3 is built from 11 residues. Trimming took off 5 bases at V and 7 bases at J, with 9 bases between the two ends. CDR1 and CDR2 (germline): SGHTA, FQGTGA. The CDR3 spells CASSRFGEQYF. DNA of the CDR3: TGTGCCAGCAGCCGCTTCGGGGAGCAGTACTTC.

The V gene is TRBV12-2, the J gene TRBJ1-2. TRBV12-2 is listed as a pseudogene. The CDR3 covers 16 residues. This CDR3 reads CASRPNPRDPWGGYTF. The CDR3, as DNA: TGTGCAAGTCGCCCAAACCCCCGGGACCCCTGGGGTGGCTACACCTTC.

This chain connects TRBV23-1 to TRBJ1-5; TRBD1 aligns across 9 bases. TRBV23-1 is an open reading frame, and its role is uncertain. Unmatched junction bases numbered 9, after V lost 4 bases and J lost 2 bases. This CDR3 is 17 amino acids long. In nucleotides, the CDR3 is TGCGCCAGCAGTCCTGACAGGGGGTCCTGGCGCAATCAGCCCCAGCATTTT. Protein sequence: CASSPDRGSWRNQPQHF.

This clone was picked up a small number of times. V usage is TRBV4-2 and J usage is TRBJ2-3; the D gene is possibly TRBD2 (6 bases). The CDR3 length is 16 residues. Trimming took off 0 bases at V and 0 bases at J, with 10 bases between the two ends. CDR1 and CDR2 from the germline V gene are LGHNA and YNFKEQ. The CDR3 DNA sequence: TGTGCCAGCAGCCAAGATGGGACTGCGAGCACAGATACGCAGTATTTT. The encoded protein is CASSQDGTASTDTQYF.

This chain links TRBV7-2 with TRBJ2-7; 7 bases match TRBD1. Germline CDR1 and CDR2: SGHTA and FQGNSA. The ends lost 4 bases at V and 7 bases at J; junction bases unmatched: 10. The CDR3 spans 14 residues. The CDR3 loop is CASSYKQGNGEQYF. CDR3 nucleotides: TGTGCCAGCAGCTATAAACAGGGGAATGGTGAGCAGTACTTC.

V and J are TRBV28 and TRBJ2-5, with D perhaps matching TRBD1 (6 bases). V was pared by 4 bases and J by 8 bases, with 11 bases between. Per the germline V gene, CDR1 is MDHEN and CDR2 is SYDVKM. CDR3 size: 12 residues. This CDR3 is CASSSQGSTQYF. The CDR3 DNA follows: TGTGCCAGCAGTTCTCAGGGGTCTACCCAGTACTTC.

The CDR3 region has the DNA TGCAGCGTCCGGACAGGCCAATCGACAGATACGCAGTATTTT. Protein product: CSVRTGQSTDTQYF. J is TRBJ2-3 and V is TRBV29-1; TRBD1 aligns across 7 bases. CDR3 length equals 14 residues. The junction had 9 bases not matched to a gene; V was cut back by 6 bases and J by 3 bases. In germline, CDR1 is SQVTM, CDR2 ANQGSEA.

The J gene is TRBJ2-7, the V gene TRBV6-5; D is perhaps TRBD1 (5 bases). V lost 7 bases, J lost 3 bases, and 13 bases lay in between. This CDR3 spans 13 amino acids. CDR1 and CDR2 from the germline V gene are MNHEY and SVGAGI. This chain's CDR3 is CASKGPGYYEQYF. The CDR3 region has the DNA TGTGCCAGCAAGGGGCCAGGGTACTACGAGCAGTACTTC.

The rearrangement links TRBV29-1 to TRBJ2-5; TRBD1 matches at 7 bases. Germline CDR1 is SQVTM and CDR2 is ANQGSEA. The CDR3 extends over 15 amino acids. Trimming at V came to 7 bases and at J to 7 bases, leaving 18 bases not matched to a gene. CDR3 sequence (DNA): TGCAGCGGCCGCCTTGGACAGGAGGCAATTGGGACCCAGTACTTC. This codes for CSGRLGQEAIGTQYF.

The gene calls are TRBV29-1 and TRBJ1-4, with unresolved D. This CDR3 is built from 13 residues. The V gene's germline CDR1 is SQVTM and CDR2 ANQGSEA. Trimming removed 7 bases at V and 5 bases at J, with 14 bases between. The chain's CDR3 is CSAGRVENEKLFF. CDR3 nucleotides: TGCAGCGCCGGGAGGGTTGAAAATGAAAAACTGTTTTTT.

The V gene is TRBV29-1, the J gene TRBJ2-7, with TRBD2 as a possible D gene (5 bases). V was shortened by 4 bases and J by 0 bases, with 16 bases between the two germline ends. This CDR3 region has 15 residues. CDR1 and CDR2 (germline): SQVTM, ANQGSEA. In DNA form, the CDR3 reads TGCAGCGTTGTGGGCGGGCAGGTGGCCTCCTACGAGCAGTACTTC. Protein: CSVVGGQVASYEQYF.

The genes are TRBV10-1 and TRBJ2-5; 9 bases map to TRBD2. V was pared by 6 bases and J by 3 bases, with 2 bases of the junction left unmatched. The CDR3 spans 13 residues. Germline-derived CDR1 and CDR2 are WNHNN and SYGVQD (reference sequence). The CDR3 coding sequence is TGCGCCAGCAGATCTAGCGGGGAAGAGACCCAGTACTTC. Protein: CASRSSGEETQYF.

CDR3 sequence: CAWSPGGAPKNIQYF. The CDR3 nucleotides read TGTGCCTGGAGTCCCGGGGGCGCACCCAAAAACATTCAGTACTTC. V and J are TRBV30 and TRBJ2-4; D may correspond to TRBD1 or TRBD2 (6 bases each). Germline lookup yields CDR1 GTSNPN and CDR2 SVGIG (reference sequence). The CDR3 has 15 residues. Trimming took off 2 bases at V and 2 bases at J, with 13 bases between the two ends. The full variable domain, completed using reference TRBV30 and TRBJ2-4, is SQTIHQWPATLVQPVGSPLSLECTVEGTSNPNLYWYRQAAGRGLQLLFYSVGIGQISSEVPQNLSASRPQDRQFILSSKKLLLSDSGFYLCAWSPGGAPKNIQYFGAGTRLSVL.

This clone was observed a handful of times. This chain connects TRBV2 to TRBJ2-1; D remains unclear. This CDR3 region has 12 residues. Trimming pared 6 bases from V and 6 bases from J, leaving 9 bases between. CDR1 and CDR2 from the germline V gene are SNHLY and FYNNEI. The CDR3 is CASSPLSNEQFF. DNA for the CDR3: TGTGCCAGCAGCCCCCTTAGCAATGAGCAGTTCTTC.

CDR3 coding DNA: TGTGCCAGCAGCTTCGGCAGGGATTACGAGCAGTACTTC. Protein sequence: CASSFGRDYEQYF. The rearrangement uses TRBV7-6 and TRBJ2-7; possibly TRBD1 for D (5 bases). Between the trimmed V and J ends, which lost 3 bases and 4 bases, there was a span of 10 bases. This CDR3 contains 13 residues. The germline CDR1 and CDR2 sequences are SGHVS and FNYEAQ.

The genes are TRBV29-1 and TRBJ2-1, with TRBD1 identical over 10 bases. J lost 5 bases, V lost 3 bases, and 10 bases had no gene match. This CDR3 is 16 amino acids long. Germline V gives CDR1 SQVTM, CDR2 ANQGSEA. This chain's CDR3 is CSVDTVGTGVNNEQFF. The CDR3 nucleotides are TGCAGCGTTGACACCGTCGGGACAGGGGTTAACAATGAGCAGTTCTTC.

The rearrangement links TRBV4-1 to TRBJ2-7, with TRBD2 identical over 8 bases. V shed 4 bases and J 6 bases; nucleotides not matched to a gene: 11. Germline loops: CDR1 MGHRA, CDR2 YSYEKL. This CDR3 spans 15 amino acids. The CDR3 DNA follows: TGCGCCAGCAGCCTTGGTGGTAGCGGGATGATCGAGCAGTACTTC. The encoded protein is CASSLGGSGMIEQYF.

The V call is TRBV7-3, the J call TRBJ1-2; TRBD1 matches at 8 bases. In germline, CDR1 is SGHTA, CDR2 FQGTGA. V trimming: 5 bases; J trimming: 6 bases; junction bases outside the gene matches: 8. This CDR3 spans 14 amino acids. The CDR3 sequence is CASSSEARGHGYTF. The CDR3 bases are TGTGCCAGCAGCAGCGAGGCCAGGGGGCATGGCTACACCTTC.

The chain recombines TRBV2 with TRBJ2-7, with 10 bases fitting TRBD1. Per germline, CDR1 SNHLY and CDR2 FYNNEI. This CDR3 region has 15 residues. Germline trimming cut 5 bases from V and 2 bases from J; bases unmatched to any gene: 6. CDR3 sequence (DNA): TGTGCCAGCAGTTTTGGACAGGGGGGTCCCTACGAGCAGTACTTC. Protein product: CASSFGQGGPYEQYF.

This chain uses TRBV6-5 with TRBJ1-1; no reliable D call. The germline gives CDR1 MNHEY, CDR2 SVGAGI. The CDR3 is 12 residues long. V was clipped by 0 bases and J by 10 bases, with 9 bases between them. CDR3 loop: CASSYSAGAAFF. The CDR3 DNA reads TGTGCCAGCAGTTACTCTGCGGGTGCAGCTTTCTTT.

The chain combines TRBV7-2 with TRBJ2-3; D unresolved. CDR1 is SGHTA, CDR2 FQGNSA, per germline. This CDR3 comprises 12 residues. V was pared by 4 bases and J by 6 bases, with 8 bases between. The CDR3 DNA reads as TGTGCCAGCAGCTGGAATCGGGATACGCAGTATTTT. It specifies CASSWNRDTQYF.